The subject of this entry is one TCR beta chain. The source of the sample is a study of blood T cell repertoires in COVID-19. Study context: Collection of acute and convalescent COVID-19 samples took place in the United States, Italy and Spain. In each case, the material was cDNA or gDNA derived from T cells, B-cell-depleted T cells, or PBMCs.

How the authors handled the data: Estimation of nucleated cell counts was performed using reference gene primer amplification. Clones were sequenced by immunoSEQ multiplex PCR, and TCRdb holds only the in-frame ones, with some missing. Clone size and V and J calls were adopted from that table, with D and trimming inferred from the DNA. The sample consists of 100,000 to 150,000 clones, around 76% of them appearing once. CDR3 length equals 13 residues. V was shortened by 5 bases and J by 7 bases, with 14 bases between the two germline ends. The J gene is TRBJ1-1, the V gene TRBV12-3 or TRBV12-4; tentatively, D is TRBD1 (5 bases). The sample consisted of peripheral blood. The receptor was derived from a man aged 65 to 85 with acute or convalescent COVID-19. CDR3 coding DNA: TGTGCCAGCAGTCCCCGCCGACAGCTTGAAGCTTTCTTT. This encodes CASSPRRQLEAFF.